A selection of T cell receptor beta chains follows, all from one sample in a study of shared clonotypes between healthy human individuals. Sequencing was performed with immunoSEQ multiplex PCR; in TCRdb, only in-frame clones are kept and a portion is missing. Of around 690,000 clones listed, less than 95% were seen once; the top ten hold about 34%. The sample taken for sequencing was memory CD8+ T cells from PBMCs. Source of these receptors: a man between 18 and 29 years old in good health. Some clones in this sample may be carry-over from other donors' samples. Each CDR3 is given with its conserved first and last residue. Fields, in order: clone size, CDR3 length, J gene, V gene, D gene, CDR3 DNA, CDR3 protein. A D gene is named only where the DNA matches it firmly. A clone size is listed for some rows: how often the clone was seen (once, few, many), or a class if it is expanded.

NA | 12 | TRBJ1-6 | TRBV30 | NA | TGTGCCTGGGGGGCTCATAATTCACCCCTCCACTTT | CAWGAHNSPLHF
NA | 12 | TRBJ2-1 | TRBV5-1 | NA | TGCGCCAGCAGACAAGGCTACAATGAGCAGTTCTTC | CASRQGYNEQFF
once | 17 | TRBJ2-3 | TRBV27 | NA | TGTGCCAGCACCAAAAGGTCGGACAGCCCTAGCACAGATACGCAGTATTTT | CASTKRSDSPSTDTQYF
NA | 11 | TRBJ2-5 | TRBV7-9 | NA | TGTGCCAGCGGGCAGCAAGAGACCCAGTACTTC | CASGQQETQYF
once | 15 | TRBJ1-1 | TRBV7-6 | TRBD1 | TGTGCCAGCAGCTTAGAACAGGGGGCGAACACTGAAGCTTTCTTT | CASSLEQGANTEAFF
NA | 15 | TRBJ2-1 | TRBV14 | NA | TGTGCCAGCAGCCCCACCTTCGGTCCCTACAATGAGCAGTTCTTC | CASSPTFGPYNEQFF
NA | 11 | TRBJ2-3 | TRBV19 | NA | TGTGCCAGTAGTATAGTAGATACGCAGTATTTT | CASSIVDTQYF
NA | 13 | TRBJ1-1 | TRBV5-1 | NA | TGCGCCAGCAGCTTGACGGACCAACGCGGAGCTTTCTTT | CASSLTDQRGAFF
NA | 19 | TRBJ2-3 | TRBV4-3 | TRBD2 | TGCGCCAGCAGCCAAGTTTACCTAGTAGCGGGAGGCCGACGGGATACGCAGTATTTT | CASSQVYLVAGGRRDTQYF
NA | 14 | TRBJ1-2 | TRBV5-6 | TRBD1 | TGTGCCAGCACCCAGGGGGGTCATTCTTTCGTCTACACCTTC | CASTQGGHSFVYTF
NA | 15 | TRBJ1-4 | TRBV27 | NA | TGTGCCAGCAGTCCGAGTCCACCAACTAATGAAAAACTGTTTTTT | CASSPSPPTNEKLFF
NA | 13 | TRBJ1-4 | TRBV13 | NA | TGTGCCTCCAAGGACATAGCTAATGAAAAACTGTTTTTT | CASKDIANEKLFF
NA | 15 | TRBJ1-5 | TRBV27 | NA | TGTGCCAGCAGTCCCCCCGGCAGGAGATATCAGCCCCAGCATTTT | CASSPPGRRYQPQHF
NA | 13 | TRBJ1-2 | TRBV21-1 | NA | TGTGCCAGCAGCAAAGAGATGCGTCGTGGCTACACCTTC | CASSKEMRRGYTF
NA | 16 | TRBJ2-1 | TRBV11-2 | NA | TGTGCCAGCAGCCCCCCCCTTAGCGGAAGATACAATGAGCAGTTCTTC | CASSPPLSGRYNEQFF
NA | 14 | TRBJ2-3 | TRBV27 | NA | TGTGCCAGCAGTTATTGGCGGGGCACAGATACGCAGTATTTT | CASSYWRGTDTQYF
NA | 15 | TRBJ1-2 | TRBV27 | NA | TGTGCCAGCAGTTTAGTCAGGGATTCACTCTATGGCTACACCTTC | CASSLVRDSLYGYTF
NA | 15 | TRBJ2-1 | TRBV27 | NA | TGTGCCACGTCGTCACTCCTGAGCTCCTACAATGAGCAGTTCTTC | CATSSLLSSYNEQFF
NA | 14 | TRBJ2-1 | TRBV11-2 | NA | TGTGCCAGCAGCTTATCCGGGCCTTACAATGAGCAGTTCTTC | CASSLSGPYNEQFF
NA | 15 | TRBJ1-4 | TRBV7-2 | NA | TGTGCCAGCACCGATCGGACAGCTGCTAATGAAAAACTGTTTTTT | CASTDRTAANEKLFF
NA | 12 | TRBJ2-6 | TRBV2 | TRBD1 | TGTGCCAGCAATGGGGCGACAGGGCTCCTGACTTTC | CASNGATGLLTF
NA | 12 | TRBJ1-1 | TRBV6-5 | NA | TGTGCCAGCAGCCCGTTCGGCACTGAAGCTTTCTTT | CASSPFGTEAFF
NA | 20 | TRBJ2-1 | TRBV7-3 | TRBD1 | TGTGCCAGCAGCTTAGGTGGGGACAGGGAATTGCGGGATCCCCACAATGAGCAGTTCTTC | CASSLGGDRELRDPHNEQFF
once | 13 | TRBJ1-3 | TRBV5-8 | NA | TGTGCCAGCAAGAGGGGCTTTCGCGACACCATATATTTT | CASKRGFRDTIYF
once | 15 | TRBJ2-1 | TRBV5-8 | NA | TGTGCCAGCAGCTTGGCACCCAAGACCTACAATGAGCAGTTCTTC | CASSLAPKTYNEQFF
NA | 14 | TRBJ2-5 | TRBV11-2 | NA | TGTGCCAGCAGCTCTAGGGACTCCCAAGAGACCCAGTACTTC | CASSSRDSQETQYF